The source of this T cell receptor beta chain is a study of blood T cell repertoires in COVID-19. This table comes from immunoSEQ multiplex PCR, and its TCRdb copy is limited to in-frame clones, with some not included. The sample lists roughly 400,000 clones, around nine tenths occurring once. The sequenced sample consisted of PBMCs or T cells enriched from blood (not recorded which). The sequence derives from a woman in her late teens or twenties who had been exposed to COVID-19.

The CDR3 bases are TGCGCCAGCAGCCAAGATTTCGCAGGTGTTTCCTACGAGCAGTACTTC. It translates to CASSQDFAGVSYEQYF. This chain joins TRBV4-3 and TRBJ2-7; the D is unclear. V was cut by 0 bases and J by 1 base, with 13 bases left in between. The CDR3 is made up of 16 amino acids. Germline V lookup: CDR1 LGHNA, CDR2 YSLEER.